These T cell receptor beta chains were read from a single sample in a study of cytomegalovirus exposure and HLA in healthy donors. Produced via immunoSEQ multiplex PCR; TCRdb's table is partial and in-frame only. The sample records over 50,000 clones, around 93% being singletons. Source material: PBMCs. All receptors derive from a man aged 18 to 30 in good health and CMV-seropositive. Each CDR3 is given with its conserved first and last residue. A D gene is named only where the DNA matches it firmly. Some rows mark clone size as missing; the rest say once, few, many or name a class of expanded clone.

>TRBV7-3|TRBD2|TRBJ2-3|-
CASSLTTGLAVRDTQYF
TGTGCCAGCAGCTTAACGACGGGACTAGCGGTCCGGGATACGCAGTATTTT
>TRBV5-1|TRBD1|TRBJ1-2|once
CASSPGTGPYGYTF
TGCGCCAGCAGCCCAGGGACAGGGCCCTATGGCTACACCTTC
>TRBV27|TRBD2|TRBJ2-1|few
CASRALAGDNEQFF
TGTGCCAGCAGAGCGCTAGCGGGGGACAATGAGCAGTTCTTC
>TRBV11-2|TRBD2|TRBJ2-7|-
CASSLMQLAGAGQYF
TGTGCCAGCAGCTTAATGCAGCTAGCGGGAGCCGGGCAGTACTTC
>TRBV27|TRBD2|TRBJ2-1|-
CASSSGTSGIYNEQFF
TGTGCCAGCAGTTCCGGGACTAGCGGGATCTACAATGAGCAGTTCTTC
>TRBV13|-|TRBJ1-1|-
CASSLGRRGTEAFF
TGTGCCAGCAGCTTAGGACGGCGGGGCACTGAAGCTTTCTTT
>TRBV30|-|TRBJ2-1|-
CAAWSITGVGNEQFF
TGTGCCGCCTGGAGTATAACGGGGGTGGGGAATGAGCAGTTCTTC
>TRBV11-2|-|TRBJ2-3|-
CASSSIYYTDTQYF
TGTGCCAGCAGCTCTATCTACTACACAGATACGCAGTATTTT
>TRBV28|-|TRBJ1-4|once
CASRAIDSIEKLFF
TGTGCCAGCAGGGCAATAGACTCCATCGAAAAACTGTTTTTT
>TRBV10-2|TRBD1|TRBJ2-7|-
CASSTGQGAHEQYF
TGCGCCAGCAGCACCGGACAGGGGGCCCACGAGCAGTACTTC
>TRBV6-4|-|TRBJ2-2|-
CASSEGVDGELFF
TGTGCCAGCAGTGAGGGAGTTGACGGGGAGCTGTTTTTT
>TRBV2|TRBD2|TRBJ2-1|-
CASSPGTSDYNEQFF
TGTGCCAGCAGTCCCGGGACTAGCGATTACAATGAGCAGTTCTTC
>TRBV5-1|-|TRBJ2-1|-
CASRSLQGDDNEQFF
TGCGCCAGCCGCTCGCTACAGGGTGATGACAATGAGCAGTTCTTC
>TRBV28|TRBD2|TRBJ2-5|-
CASKAPKRGQETQYF
TGTGCCAGCAAGGCCCCAAAGCGGGGGCAAGAGACCCAGTACTTC
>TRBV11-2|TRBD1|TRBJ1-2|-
CASSFHGQGGGRGYTF
TGTGCCAGCAGCTTCCACGGACAGGGAGGTGGTAGGGGCTACACCTTC
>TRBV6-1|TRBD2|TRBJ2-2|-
CASSGLAGVVGELFF
TGTGCCAGCAGTGGTCTAGCGGGAGTAGTCGGGGAGCTGTTTTTT
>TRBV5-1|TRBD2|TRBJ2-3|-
CASSLVSGRAVADTQYF
TGCGCCAGCAGCTTGGTTAGCGGGAGGGCCGTTGCAGATACGCAGTATTTT
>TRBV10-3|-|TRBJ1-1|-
CAIRSLRTEAFF
TGTGCCATCAGGTCCTTGCGGACTGAAGCTTTCTTT
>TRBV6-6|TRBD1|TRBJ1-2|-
CASSPLFGQGSLGYTF
TGTGCCAGCAGTCCTCTCTTCGGACAGGGGTCTCTCGGCTACACCTTC
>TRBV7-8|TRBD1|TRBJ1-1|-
CASSEPGQPNMNTEAFF
TGTGCCAGCAGCGAACCGGGACAGCCAAATATGAACACTGAAGCTTTCTTT
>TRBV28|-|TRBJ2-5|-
CASITGQETQYF
TGTGCCAGCATAACAGGCCAAGAGACCCAGTACTTC
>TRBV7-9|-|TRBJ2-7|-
CASSLTVSENEQYF
TGTGCCAGCAGCTTAACCGTCTCGGAGAATGAGCAGTACTTC
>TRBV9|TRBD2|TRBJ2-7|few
CASSAGLAKTYEQYF
TGTGCCAGCAGCGCGGGACTAGCTAAGACCTACGAGCAGTACTTC
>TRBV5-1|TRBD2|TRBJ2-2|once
CASSTTSGTWAGELFF
TGCGCCAGCAGCACCACTAGCGGGACTTGGGCCGGGGAGCTGTTTTTT
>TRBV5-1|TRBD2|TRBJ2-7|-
CASSLGTSGTYEQYF
TGCGCCAGCAGCCTCGGGACTAGCGGGACCTACGAGCAGTACTTC
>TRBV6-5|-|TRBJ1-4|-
CASSPKGEAGEKLFF
TGTGCCAGCAGCCCTAAAGGGGAGGCTGGTGAAAAACTGTTTTTT
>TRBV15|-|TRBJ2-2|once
CATSSSWGDGGELFF
TGTGCCACCAGCAGCAGTTGGGGCGATGGCGGGGAGCTGTTTTTT
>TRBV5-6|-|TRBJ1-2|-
CASSHRVSNYGYTF
TGTGCCAGCAGCCACAGGGTTTCTAACTATGGCTACACCTTC
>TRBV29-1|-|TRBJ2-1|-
CSVVRYNEQFF
TGCAGCGTCGTGCGATACAATGAGCAGTTCTTC
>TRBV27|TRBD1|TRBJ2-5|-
CASSPDKKGQVIKETQYF
TGTGCCAGCAGTCCCGATAAGAAGGGACAGGTTATAAAAGAGACCCAGTACTTC
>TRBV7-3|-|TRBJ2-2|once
CASSLPVLAVTGELFF
TGTGCCAGCAGCTTACCTGTGCTAGCAGTCACCGGGGAGCTGTTTTTT
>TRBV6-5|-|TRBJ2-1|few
CASREAGDEQFF
TGTGCCAGCAGGGAAGCGGGCGATGAGCAGTTCTTC